A single sample gave rise to the 3 T cell receptor beta chains below, sequenced in a study of cytomegalovirus exposure and HLA in healthy donors. The PCR ran on 60 Vbeta and 13 Jbeta primers. Method: immunoSEQ multiplex PCR; TCRdb's copy keeps in-frame clones and lacks some. This sample has 190,000 or so clones; 65% to 85% occur once, and the top ten carry 0.075% to 0.1%. Material for sequencing was PBMCs. The source is a boy aged 2-9 years in good health and CMV-seronegative.

The V call is TRBV11-2, the J call TRBJ1-2, with 7 bases that match TRBD1. CDR3 length: 15 residues. The V gene's germline CDR1 is SGHAT and CDR2 FQNNGV. Germline trimming cut 6 bases from V and 5 bases from J; bases unmatched to any gene: 12. The CDR3: CASRPPGTVIYGYTF. The CDR3 DNA sequence: TGTGCCAGCAGACCCCCCGGGACAGTTATTTATGGCTACACCTTC.

Remarks on this clone: An end of the junction differs from the germline gene, which may be a read error. Distinct nucleotide sequences in the sample also encode this CDR3. This chain connects TRBV11-2 to TRBJ2-7; TRBD2 is a possible D gene (5 bases). The CDR3 runs 14 residues. Germline CDR1 is SGHAT and CDR2 is FQNNGV. Written as DNA, the CDR3 is TGCGCCAGCAGCTTAGGAGGAAGCGCCTACGAGCAGTACTTC. Translation: CASSLGGSAYEQYF.

The chain carries TRBV4-2 and TRBJ2-7, with 9 bases lining up with TRBD1. The CDR3 has 15 amino acids. Germline CDR1 and CDR2: LGHNA and YNFKEQ. V lost 3 bases and J lost 1; bases outside the gene matches: 4. This CDR3 reads CASSHPGQGSYEQYF. The CDR3 coding sequence is TGTGCCAGCAGCCACCCGGGACAGGGATCCTACGAGCAGTACTTC.